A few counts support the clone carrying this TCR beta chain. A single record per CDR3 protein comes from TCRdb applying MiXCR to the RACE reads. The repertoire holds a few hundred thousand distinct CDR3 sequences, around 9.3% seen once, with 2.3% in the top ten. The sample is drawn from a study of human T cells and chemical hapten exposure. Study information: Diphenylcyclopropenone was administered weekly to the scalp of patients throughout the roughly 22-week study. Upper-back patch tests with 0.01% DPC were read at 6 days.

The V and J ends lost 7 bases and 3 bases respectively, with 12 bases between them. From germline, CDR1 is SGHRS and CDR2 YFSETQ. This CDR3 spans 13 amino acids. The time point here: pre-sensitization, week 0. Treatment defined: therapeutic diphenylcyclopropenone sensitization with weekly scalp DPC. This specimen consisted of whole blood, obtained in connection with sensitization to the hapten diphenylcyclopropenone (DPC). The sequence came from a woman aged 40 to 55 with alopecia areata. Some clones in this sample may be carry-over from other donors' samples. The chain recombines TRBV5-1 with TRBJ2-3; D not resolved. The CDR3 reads CASASLITDTQYF. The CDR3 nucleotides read TGCGCCAGCGCGAGCTTGATAACAGATACGCAGTATTTT.